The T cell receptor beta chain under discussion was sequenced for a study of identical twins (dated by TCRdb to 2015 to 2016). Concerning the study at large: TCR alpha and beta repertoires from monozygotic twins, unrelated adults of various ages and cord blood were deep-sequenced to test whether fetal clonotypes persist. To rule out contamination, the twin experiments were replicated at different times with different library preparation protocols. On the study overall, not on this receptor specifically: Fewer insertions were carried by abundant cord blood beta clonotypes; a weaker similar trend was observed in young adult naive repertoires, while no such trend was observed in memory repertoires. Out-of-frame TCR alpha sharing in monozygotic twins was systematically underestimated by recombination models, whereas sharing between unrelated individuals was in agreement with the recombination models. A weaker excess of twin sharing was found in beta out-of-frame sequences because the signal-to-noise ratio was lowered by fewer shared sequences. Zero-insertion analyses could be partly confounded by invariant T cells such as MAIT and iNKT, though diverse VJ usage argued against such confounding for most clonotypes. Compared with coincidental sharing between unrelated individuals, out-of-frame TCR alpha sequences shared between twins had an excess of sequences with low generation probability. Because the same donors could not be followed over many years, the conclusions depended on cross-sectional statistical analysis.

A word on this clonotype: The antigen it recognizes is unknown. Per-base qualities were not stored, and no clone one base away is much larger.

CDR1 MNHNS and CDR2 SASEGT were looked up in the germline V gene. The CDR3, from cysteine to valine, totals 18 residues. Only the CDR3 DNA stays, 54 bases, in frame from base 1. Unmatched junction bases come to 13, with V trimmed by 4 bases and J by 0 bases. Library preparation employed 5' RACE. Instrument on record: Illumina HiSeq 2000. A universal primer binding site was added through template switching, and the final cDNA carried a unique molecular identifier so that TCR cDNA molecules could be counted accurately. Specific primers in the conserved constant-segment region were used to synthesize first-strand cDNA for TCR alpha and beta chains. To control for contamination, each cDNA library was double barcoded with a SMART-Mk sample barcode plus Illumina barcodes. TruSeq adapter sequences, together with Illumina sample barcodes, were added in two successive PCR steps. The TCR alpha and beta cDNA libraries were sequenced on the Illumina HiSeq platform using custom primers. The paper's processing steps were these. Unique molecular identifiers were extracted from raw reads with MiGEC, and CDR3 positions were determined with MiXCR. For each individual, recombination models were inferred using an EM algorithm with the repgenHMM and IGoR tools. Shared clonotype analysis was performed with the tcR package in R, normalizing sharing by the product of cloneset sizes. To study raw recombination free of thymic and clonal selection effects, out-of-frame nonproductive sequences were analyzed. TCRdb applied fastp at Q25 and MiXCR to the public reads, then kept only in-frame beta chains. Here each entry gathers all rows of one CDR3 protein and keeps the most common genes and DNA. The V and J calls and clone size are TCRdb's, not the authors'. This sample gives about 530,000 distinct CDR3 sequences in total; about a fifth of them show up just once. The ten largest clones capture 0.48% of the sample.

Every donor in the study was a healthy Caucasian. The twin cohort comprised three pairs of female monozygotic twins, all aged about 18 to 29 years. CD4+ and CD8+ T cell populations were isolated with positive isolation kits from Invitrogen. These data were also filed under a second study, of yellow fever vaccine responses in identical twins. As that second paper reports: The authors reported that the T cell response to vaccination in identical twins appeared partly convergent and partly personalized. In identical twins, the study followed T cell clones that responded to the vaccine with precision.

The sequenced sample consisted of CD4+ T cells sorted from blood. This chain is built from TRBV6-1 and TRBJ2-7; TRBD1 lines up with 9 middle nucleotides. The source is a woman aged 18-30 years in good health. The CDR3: CASSGWSVGTGNSYEQYV. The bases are TGTGCCAGCAGTGGGTGGTCTGTTGGGACAGGGAACTCCTACGAGCAGTACGTC.